This T cell receptor beta chain was documented in a study of T cell clonality in common variable immunodeficiency (dated by TCRdb to about 2015). Including cysteine and phenylalanine, the CDR3 has 15 amino acids. The DNA has 36 bases, all within the CDR3, and is read from base 1. Here V drops 5 bases and J drops 4 bases, and the junction holds 5 bases not matched to any gene. CDR1 and CDR2 are drawn from the germline V gene (reference sequence): SEHNR, FQNEAQ. This clone was observed a few times. The antigen it binds to is not known. Read data end 3 residues before the CDR3 end; the end is taken from the germline J gene. Both CVID patients and healthy controls were predominantly of Caucasian heritage. Heparinized peripheral whole blood samples of about 4.5 to 8 ml were collected from each donor. Genomic DNA from adults with common variable immune deficiency (CVID) and from healthy adult controls was the source for sequencing TCRbeta CDR3 repertoires. A total of some 22 healthy adult volunteers (about 12 female and around 10 male; age range about 20 to 75 years, mean age approximately 34) were included in the control group. Diluted blood was subjected to density centrifugation over Hypaque 1077 or Ficoll-Paque for isolation of peripheral blood mononuclear cells. Genomic DNA was obtained from unsorted mononuclear cells using either Qiagen column purification or a centrifugation-based method.

For sequencing, equivalent amounts of genomic DNA were input from CVID and control samples. For every sample, a 60 bp segment covering the rearranged TCRbeta CDR3 region was amplified and then sequenced. The immunoSEQ assay, a bias-corrected multiplex PCR combined with high-throughput sequencing, was used for TCRbeta amplification. The authors' pipeline ran thus. Each unique nucleotide sequence was treated as a clone and annotated with V, D and J genes, copy number and frequency. Sequences were labeled productive if in frame, and non-productive if out of frame or containing stop codons. As previously described, clonality was computed from Shannon's entropy. The predicted amino acid sequences of productive clones were used to derive the mean CDR3 Kyte-Doolittle hydropathy. The R hclust function was used to hierarchically cluster scaled V gene usage with Manhattan distance and complete linkage. Sharing of clones by CDR3 amino acid sequence was evaluated through resampling of 12 repertoires per group over 100 rounds. The repertoires were searched for some 70 published EBV-specific TCRbeta sequences and almost 250 published CMV-specific TCRbeta sequences. Two CVID samples that yielded fewer than 10,000 sequences were excluded from the analysis, so approximately 40 CVID repertoires were retained. TCRdb took this table from immuneACCESS and kept in-frame rearrangements with V and J called. Such tables lack part of the clones; where checked against another copy, unresolved V genes explain under half of the gap, and the rest is unexplained. D and trimming were read from the DNA, whereas the V and J calls and clone size are those reported in that table. The table gives more than 30,000 clones for this sample, with none occurring only once. The ten largest make up 3.5% to 4.5% of the sample.

The full study reports these points: Correlations of repertoire features with clinical complications were constrained by heterogeneity among patients within the CVID cohort. Despite equal DNA input, controls averaged roughly 80,000 unique sequences per sample versus about 31,547 in CVID samples. Fewer deletions and N-nucleotide insertions were reportedly observed in CVID TCRbeta sequences, and highly modified clones with 13 or more V deletions were reportedly absent from CVID TCRbeta sequences. According to the authors, finding the cause of the higher clonality in CVID would require sequencing the repertoires of T cell subpopulations. Healthy controls shared more TCRbeta clones with each other than CVID subjects shared among themselves (p < 0.0001). Increased TCRbeta clonality was found in CVID subjects compared with healthy controls (t-test p = 0.018), with the increase being most characteristic of about a third of subjects.

This receptor was identified in a person between 18 and 75 years old in good health. The rearranged segments are TRBV7-9 and TRBJ1-4; TRBD1 agrees with 9 junctional bases. Sequenced material: peripheral blood mononuclear cells. CDR3 reads: CASSPGQGINEKLFF. CDR3 DNA, as far as it was read: TGTGCCAGCAGCCCCGGACAGGGGATTAATGAAAAA.